These T cell receptor beta chains were read from a single sample in a study of cytomegalovirus exposure and HLA in healthy donors. TCRdb's table, derived via immunoSEQ multiplex PCR, lists solely in-frame clones and lacks some. The sample includes about 160,000 clones, about 75% of them seen just once. Sequenced material: PBMCs. The receptors shown here come from a female donor in good health and CMV-seronegative. CDR3s include the opening cysteine and the closing phenylalanine or tryptophan. Each record gives: D gene, clone size, J gene, V gene, CDR3 DNA, CDR3 protein. The D gene is left open where the match is weak. Part of the rows lack a size; the others show once, few, many or a class for expanded clones.

>TRBD1|.|TRBJ1-4|TRBV30
TGTGCCTGGTCCCAGGGGGCGCAGGGAGAAAAACTGTTTTTT
CAWSQGAQGEKLFF
>.|.|TRBJ1-2|TRBV29-1
TGCAGCGTTGAAGATCCGGGGGGGCAATATGGCTACACCTTC
CSVEDPGGQYGYTF
>TRBD2|.|TRBJ2-1|TRBV2
TGTGCCAGCAGTGGGTTAGCGGGAGAGAACAATGAGCAGTTCTTC
CASSGLAGENNEQFF
>TRBD2|.|TRBJ2-5|TRBV5-6
TGTGCCAGCAGCAATACAGCGGGGGGGCCGGAGACCCAGTACTTC
CASSNTAGGPETQYF
>TRBD1|.|TRBJ1-6|TRBV4-2
TGTGCCAGCAGCCCCCCAGGGGGAGATTCACCCCTCCACTTT
CASSPPGGDSPLHF
>.|.|TRBJ2-3|TRBV9
TGTGCCAGCAGCGCCTCTCTAGCGACTAGCACAGATACGCAGTATTTT
CASSASLATSTDTQYF
>.|.|TRBJ2-1|TRBV19
TGTGCCAGTAGTACCCAGGGGCCGTGGAATGAGCAGTTCTTC
CASSTQGPWNEQFF
>.|.|TRBJ1-1|TRBV5-6
TGTGCCAGCAGCTTGGCGGTGGACACTGAAGCTTTCTTT
CASSLAVDTEAFF
>TRBD1|.|TRBJ1-2|TRBV7-9
TGTTCCAGCAGCTTAGAAGGGACAGGGGTTAGTGGCTACACCTTC
CSSSLEGTGVSGYTF
>.|once|TRBJ2-5|TRBV9
TGTGCCAGCAGCGTAGACTCAGGGGACGGAGAGACCCAGTACTTC
CASSVDSGDGETQYF
>.|.|TRBJ1-1|TRBV2
TGTGCCAGCAGTGAAAATTCCGGCGGTGTTAACACTGAAGCTTTCTTT
CASSENSGGVNTEAFF
>.|.|TRBJ2-7|TRBV20-1
TGCAGTGCAGTCAGGGGCTACGAGCAGTACTTC
CSAVRGYEQYF
>TRBD2|.|TRBJ2-5|TRBV27
TGTGCCAGCAGTTCGGGACTAGGGGAGACCCAGTACTTC
CASSSGLGETQYF
>TRBD2|.|TRBJ2-7|TRBV5-6
TGTGCCAGCAGCTTGTTAGCGGGGGGAGGGCAGTACTTC
CASSLLAGGGQYF
>TRBD2|.|TRBJ2-1|TRBV11-2
TGTGCCAGCAGCCTTACCCGGACTAGCGGAAACAATGAGCAGTTCTTC
CASSLTRTSGNNEQFF
>TRBD2|.|TRBJ2-5|TRBV27
TGTGCCAGCAGCGACCTCCTCCGGACTAGCGGAAAAGAGACCCAGTACTTC
CASSDLLRTSGKETQYF
>.|.|TRBJ1-1|TRBV19
TGTGCCAGTAGTCTACCCGGGGAGAGGACTGAAGCTTTCTTT
CASSLPGERTEAFF
>TRBD2|.|TRBJ2-1|TRBV5-4
TGTGCCAGCAGCTCGCAGGCTAGCGGAATATACAATGAGCAGTTCTTC
CASSSQASGIYNEQFF
>.|.|TRBJ1-2|TRBV2
TGTGCCAGCAGTGAAAACCAGGGTGGCTATGGCTACACCTTC
CASSENQGGYGYTF
>.|.|TRBJ1-2|TRBV6-5
TGTGCCAGCAGTGGGGGGTTTAACTATGGCTACACCTTC
CASSGGFNYGYTF